This TCR beta chain was profiled in a study of T cells in Graves' hyperthyroidism and ophthalmopathy. Overall study results and limits: Within blood appeared most thyroid clonotypes that had expanded above 0.001.

This clonotype occurred many times. Its antigen remains unknown. Amplified TCR beta CDR3 regions derived from RNA transcripts. First-round RT-PCR of the TCR CDR3 relied on the HTBI primer set. TCRdb reprocessed the multiplex PCR reads with MiXCR, giving one entry per CDR3 protein. The table lists approximately 480,000 distinct CDR3 sequences, under 25% of them singletons, with about a quarter in the top ten. The receptor comes from a man in his late teens or twenties with Graves' hyperthyroidism. The sample was blood.

In DNA form, the CDR3 reads TGCAGCGTTACAGGGGGAATAGCTTTCTTT. This encodes CSVTGGIAFF. The V call is TRBV29-1, the J call TRBJ1-1; 8 bases align to TRBD1. The trim removed 5 bases at V and 10 bases at J, leaving 3 bases unmatched. The CDR3 contains 10 residues. Germline CDR1 is SQVTM and CDR2 is ANQGSEA.